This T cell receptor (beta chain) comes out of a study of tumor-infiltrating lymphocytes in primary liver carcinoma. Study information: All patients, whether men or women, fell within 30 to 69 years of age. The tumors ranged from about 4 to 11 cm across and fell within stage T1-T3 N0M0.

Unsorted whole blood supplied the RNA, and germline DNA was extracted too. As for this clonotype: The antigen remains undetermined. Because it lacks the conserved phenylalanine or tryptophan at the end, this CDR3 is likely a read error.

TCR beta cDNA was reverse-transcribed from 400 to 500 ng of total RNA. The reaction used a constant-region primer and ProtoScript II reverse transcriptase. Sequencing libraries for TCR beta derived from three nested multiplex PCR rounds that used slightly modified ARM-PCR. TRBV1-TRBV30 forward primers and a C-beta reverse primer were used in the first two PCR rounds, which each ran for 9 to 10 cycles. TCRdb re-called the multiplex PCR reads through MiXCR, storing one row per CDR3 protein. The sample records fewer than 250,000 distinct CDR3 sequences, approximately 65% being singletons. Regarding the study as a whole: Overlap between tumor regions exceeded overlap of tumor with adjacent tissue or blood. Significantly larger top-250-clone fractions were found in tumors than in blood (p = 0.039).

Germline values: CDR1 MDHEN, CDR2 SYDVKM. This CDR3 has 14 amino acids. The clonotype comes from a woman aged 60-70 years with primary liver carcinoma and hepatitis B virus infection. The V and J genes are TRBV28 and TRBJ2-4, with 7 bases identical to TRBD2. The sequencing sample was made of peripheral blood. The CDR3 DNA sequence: TGTGTCAGAAGTTTGGGGGGGGCCAAAAACATTCAGTACCTC. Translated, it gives CVRSLGGAKNIQYL.